This T cell receptor (beta chain) originates from a study of T cells in Graves' hyperthyroidism and ophthalmopathy (dated by TCRdb to between 2019 and 2020). Regarding the complete study: Peripheral blood was collected at initial diagnosis, before any treatment. To identify distinguishing TCR V-J signatures, a discovery cohort of around 100 patients was used, comprising some 45 with Graves' ophthalmopathy and under 60 with stable Graves' hyperthyroidism. An independent validation cohort of about 20 hyperthyroidism patients and some 15 patients who later progressed to ophthalmopathy tested prospective prediction of ophthalmopathy. For training and testing, the 80 to 100 patients in the discovery cohort were randomly divided in a 7:3 ratio. In addition, the study compared T-cell repertoires in thyroid tissue and in blood from about 6 Graves' hyperthyroidism patients. Following sampling, methimazole starting at 30 mg daily was given to hyperthyroidism patients, and high-dose intravenous methylprednisolone was given to ophthalmopathy patients. The paper describes TCR Vbeta CDR3 sequencing of some 130 peripheral blood samples, made up of around 41 ophthalmopathy patients, 70 to 75 hyperthyroidism patients and 17 progressor patients.

What the research found in general, with its limitations: Most expanded thyroid clonotypes (frequency above 0.001) were also found in blood, which suggests that blood repertoires may mirror thyroid immune responses. In validation, the model predicted progression to ophthalmopathy with roughly 70% sensitivity and 72% to 75% specificity, a median of about 6.7 months before onset. No statistical method was used to fix the sample size in advance, and group allocation was not hidden from the investigators. Ophthalmopathy was separated from stable hyperthyroidism by a 13 V-J signature model, with approximately 89% sensitivity and 81% to 82% specificity obtained in cross-validation and 80%/75% obtained in testing.

Trimming takes 3 bases off V and 5 bases off J; junction bases not matched to a gene: 6. The germline V gene (reference sequence) gives CDR1 as DFQATT and CDR2 as SNEGSKA. Spanning cysteine to phenylalanine, the CDR3 consists of 13 amino acids. Here the CDR3 DNA is all that survives: 39 bases in frame from base 1. In the ophthalmopathy patients, disease was moderately to severely active, with a Clinical Activity Score of 3 or more, a NOSPECS grade of 4 or more, and a duration of less than 3 months. Patients with uncontrolled infections, other autoimmune diseases, pregnancy or lactation were excluded. Diagnoses were established on the basis of clinical symptoms, serum thyroxine and TRAb, thyroid ultrasound, and orbital computed tomography. PBMCs were separated from roughly 9.6 ml of fresh peripheral blood using Ficoll-Paque density gradient centrifugation. Total RNA was extracted with Trizol reagent, and quality was checked on an Agilent 2100 Bioanalyzer.

Amplification of TCR beta CDR3 regions was carried out from RNA transcripts. The TCR CDR3 was subjected to a first round of RT-PCR using the HTBI primer set and the Qiagen OneStep RT-PCR kit. Libraries were constructed in a second round of multiplex PCR, after which size selection and purification were carried out. Paired-end sequencing of the libraries was performed with 100 bp reads on an Illumina HiSeq2000. Per the source publication's procedure: SOAPnuke was used to process the raw data, throwing out any read that contained adapters or uncalled bases, had a mean Phred below 15, or lacked an exact constant-primer or identifier match. COPE v1.2.5 was used to merge the high-quality paired reads, and each unique nucleotide sequence was defined as a clonotype. Clonotypes were aligned to IMGT TRBV, TRBD and TRBJ reference segments using MiTCR v1.1. The analysis included only V-J combinations with a frequency above 0.0001, which together covered 99% to 99.2% of the repertoires. A TCS score was defined as the ratio between F50 (clonal expansion) and ExV (chaos), using BLOSUM62-based TCRdist between CDR3 peptides within each V-J. Welch's t-statistics and random forest reduced 514 V-J features to some 14, which were used in a naive Bayes classifier (R e1071). TCRdb reworked the public reads: Q25 trimming with fastp, MiXCR clone assembly, productive beta chains retained. Each entry is one CDR3 protein sequence, shown with its most common DNA and genes. These V and J calls are TCRdb output, not the study's own analysis. This sample lists around 600,000 distinct CDR3 sequences; about 14% were detected once. About 7% of the sample lies in the top ten.

This clonotype occurred many times. The specificity of this receptor is unknown. No qualities accompany the bases; no much larger clone lies one base away. The chain joins TRBV20-1 to TRBJ2-5; 7 central nucleotides agree with TRBD2. This receptor was obtained from a woman between 18 and 29 years old with Graves' ophthalmopathy. Input material: blood. Here is the DNA: TGCAGTGCTAGGCTTGGGGGGGATGAGACCCAGTACTTC. Protein translation: CSARLGGDETQYF.